A selection of T cell receptor beta chains follows, all from one sample in a study of blood T cell repertoires in COVID-19. Assay: immunoSEQ multiplex PCR; the TCRdb copy retains only in-frame clones and omits some. Of approximately 360,000 clones listed, 88% are singletons. Sequencing input: PBMCs or T cells enriched from blood (not recorded which). The receptors were gathered from a woman aged 25-40 years with acute COVID-19. Both conserved end residues are part of each CDR3. D genes are given only for firm matches. Expanded clones get a size class; other rows say once, few or many, or leave the size out.

J | size | V | D | DNA | CDR3
TRBJ2-1 | NA | TRBV11-1 | TRBD2 | TGTGCCAGCAGCTCGGGGACTAGCGGGGATAATGAGCAGTTCTTC | CASSSGTSGDNEQFF
TRBJ2-5 | NA | TRBV5-1 | TRBD1 | TGCGCCAGCAGTTGGGACAGGGGCAAGACCCAGTACTTC | CASSWDRGKTQYF
TRBJ2-3 | NA | TRBV9 | NA | TGTGCCAGCAGCTCCTATACCACAGATACGCAGTATTTT | CASSSYTTDTQYF
TRBJ1-5 | NA | TRBV12-5 | TRBD1 | TGTGCTAGTGCCCAGACAGGGCCGGGCAATCAGCCCCAGCATTTT | CASAQTGPGNQPQHF
TRBJ2-3 | NA | TRBV29-1 | NA | TGCAGCGTATCCCTCGGGGGAACGGCAGATACGCAGTATTTT | CSVSLGGTADTQYF
TRBJ1-1 | NA | TRBV6-2/TRBV6-3 | NA | TGTGCCAGCAGTTACGAGGTTGATAGGACTGAAGCTTTCTTT | CASSYEVDRTEAFF
TRBJ1-4 | NA | TRBV2 | NA | TGTGCCAGCACGAGGGCAGGAAAGGAAAAACTGTTTTTT | CASTRAGKEKLFF
TRBJ2-6 | NA | TRBV5-1 | NA | TGCGCCAGCAGCTTACAGGGTTCGGGGGCCAACGTCCTGACTTTC | CASSLQGSGANVLTF
TRBJ1-1 | NA | TRBV19 | TRBD1 | TGTGCCAGTAGTATTCGGACAGGTCGAGGGAACACTGAAGCTTTCTTT | CASSIRTGRGNTEAFF
TRBJ1-5 | NA | TRBV7-2 | NA | TGTGCCAGCAGCACGCAGGGAAATCAGCCCCAGCATTTT | CASSTQGNQPQHF
TRBJ1-2 | NA | TRBV7-9 | NA | TGTGCCAGCAGCAATCGGGGGGGCTATGGCTACACCTTC | CASSNRGGYGYTF
TRBJ2-5 | NA | TRBV12-5 | NA | TGTGCTAGTGGTCCGTACAGCGGGGAGACCCAGTACTTC | CASGPYSGETQYF
TRBJ1-1 | NA | TRBV7-3 | NA | TGTGCCAGCAGAAGACAGATGAACACTGAAGCTTTCTTT | CASRRQMNTEAFF
TRBJ1-5 | NA | TRBV20-1 | NA | TGCAGTGCTAGTCGGGGGACTCAGCCCCAGCATTTT | CSASRGTQPQHF
TRBJ2-3 | NA | TRBV7-2 | NA | TGTGCCAGCAGCTTAGGGCGGGTCTCCGGGGATACGCAGTATTTT | CASSLGRVSGDTQYF
TRBJ1-1 | NA | TRBV2 | NA | TGTGCCAGCAGTTCCACAGGGAGAAGCACTGAAGCTTTCTTT | CASSSTGRSTEAFF
TRBJ2-1 | once | TRBV5-1 | TRBD1 | TGCGCCAACACTATACGGGACAGTACCTACAATGAGCAGTTCTTC | CANTIRDSTYNEQFF
TRBJ1-5 | NA | TRBV3-1/TRBV3-2 | TRBD1 | TGTGCCAGCAGCCAAGGGACAGGGACCCCAAGCAATCAGCCCCAGCATTTT | CASSQGTGTPSNQPQHF
TRBJ1-1 | NA | TRBV9 | TRBD1 | TGTGCCAGCAGCGTAGCTACGGGAGGACAGGGGAGGGCTGAAGCTTTCTTT | CASSVATGGQGRAEAFF
TRBJ2-4 | NA | TRBV30 | NA | TGTGCCTGGAGTGTCGGGGGTATGGCAAACATTCAGTACTTC | CAWSVGGMANIQYF
TRBJ1-6 | NA | TRBV7-3 | TRBD1 | TGTGCCAGCAGCTTAACGCCGACAGGGTATTCACCCCTCCACTTT | CASSLTPTGYSPLHF
TRBJ1-1 | NA | TRBV7-9 | NA | TGTGCCAGCAGCTTAGGAGGAACGAACACTGAAGCTTTCTTT | CASSLGGTNTEAFF
TRBJ2-1 | NA | TRBV6-5 | NA | TGTGCCAGCAGCCTCCGGGACTCCCCTTACAATGAGCAGTTCTTC | CASSLRDSPYNEQFF
TRBJ2-7 | NA | TRBV10-2 | NA | TGCGCCAGCAGTGAGTCGTACGGCTCCTACGAGCAGTACTTC | CASSESYGSYEQYF
TRBJ1-3 | NA | TRBV2 | TRBD1 | TGTGCCAGCAGCGGGACAGGGGGCTTGGACTCTGGAAACACCATATATTTT | CASSGTGGLDSGNTIYF
TRBJ1-6 | many | TRBV2 | NA | TGTGCCAGCAGTTACACATACTATAATTCACCCCTCCACTTT | CASSYTYYNSPLHF